This TCR beta chain emerged from a study of T cells expressing NK-cell markers (TCRdb year 2020). For the wider study: TCR beta-chain repertoires were profiled in sorted CD3+CD56+NKG2C+, CD3+CD56+NKG2C- and CD3+CD56-NKG2C+ T-cell subsets from several donors. Seven of the eight sequenced donors were HCMV-seropositive and one was HCMV-seronegative. Randomly selected healthy volunteers, three men and five women, were used as the eight sequenced donors. Libraries were sequenced as 2 x 150 bp reads on Illumina HiSeq 2000/2500, MiSeq or NextSeq.

Sequencing used an Illumina HiSeq 2000. The TCR beta cDNA libraries were made using 5'RACE template switching, a step that added both a universal primer site and unique molecular identifiers. Priming for cDNA synthesis came from the TCR beta constant segment, and two successive PCR amplification steps followed. As for the original processing: MIGEC handled demultiplexing of the reads and grouping by UMI, while MiTCR was used to assemble and quantify clonotypes. Only TCR cDNA sequences supported by at least two reads were kept to exclude erroneous sequences. Downstream repertoire analysis used the tcR package, and clonotypes were matched across fractions by CDR3 nucleotide sequence plus V segment. Antigen specificity was annotated against VDJdb with VDJmatch, allowing one amino acid substitution in CDR3. The reads went through TCRdb reprocessing, and each CDR3 protein sequence gets one entry with no DNA. The V and J calls, along with clone size, are taken from TCRdb and not from the paper's own processing. The sample's own table lists about 170,000 distinct CDR3 sequences. The top ten hold around 20% of the sample.

A remark on this clonotype: The specificity of this receptor is unknown.

General conclusions and limits of the study: For 6 or 7 donors, the dominant CD3+CD56+NKG2C+ clonotypes were among the top 10 CD8+ clonotypes and accounted for about 1.0-7.5% of CD8+ T cells. Those dominant clonotypes were again the most abundant among CD3+CD56-NKG2C+ cells in a few donors, at roughly 25-65%. Whether the expanded NKG2C-expressing T cell clones were specific for HCMV antigens was left unclear.

HCMV serostatus was determined by detecting HCMV-specific IgG in serum with a commercial ELISA kit. Ficoll density gradient centrifugation was used to isolate peripheral blood mononuclear cells from blood. The germline V gene supplies CDR1 SGHRS and CDR2 YFSETQ. The CDR3, from cysteine to phenylalanine, totals 15 residues. No DNA is given. The source of this sequence is a man aged 18 to 69 in good health. Sequencing used blood T cells: a sorted CD56 or NKG2C T cell subset, CD4+ or CD8+ T cells, or bulk PBMC T cells (not recorded which). This chain is built from TRBV5-1 and TRBJ2-1; TCRdb designates TRBD1, a call that cannot be tested without DNA. The CDR3 in this case is CASSPEQTYNNEQFF.